The clone carrying this T cell receptor (beta chain) was detected only a few times. The antigen is unknown. The V gene lost 3 bases and the J gene lost 2 bases, with 17 bases spanning the gap. Germline assignment: CDR1 MNHEY and CDR2 SVGAGI. The CDR3 runs to 16 residues. These data are taken from a study of CD8+ T cells in alopecia areata. Overall study results and limits: Normal skin's resident alphabeta T cells are also sequenced in scalp samples.

The sequencing template was cDNA reverse transcribed from extracted RNA. Only in-frame clones appear in the TCRdb table, and some are missing; sequencing was by immunoSEQ multiplex PCR. The table records about 200,000 clones, 50% to 65% of them present only once. Specimen: CD4+ T cells sorted from blood, collected at week 0. The rearrangement uses TRBV6-5 and TRBJ2-7; weak D call: TRBD1 (6 bases). The sequence was obtained from a human donor with alopecia areata. CDR3 coding DNA: TGTGCCAGCAGTTATTTTGGTGGGCACAGGGCCTACGAGCAGTACTTC. This codes for CASSYFGGHRAYEQYF.